This TCR beta chain was found in a study of cytomegalovirus exposure and HLA in healthy donors. PCR employed 60 Vbeta and 13 Jbeta primers. This table comes from immunoSEQ multiplex PCR, and its TCRdb copy is limited to in-frame clones, with some not included. The sample holds 180,000 or so clones; approximately 80% are singletons and the top ten take about 0.8%. V lost 5 bases and J 0 bases, leaving 10 bases between the germline ends. This CDR3 is built from 14 residues. Germline loops: CDR1 MDHEN, CDR2 SYDVKM. Sequenced: PBMCs. The chain is built from TRBV28 and TRBJ1-1, with D tentatively TRBD1 (6 bases). This sequence was found in a young woman in good health and CMV-seronegative. DNA for the CDR3: TGTGCCAGCAGTCCAGCAGGGGTGAACACTGAAGCTTTCTTT. It encodes CASSPAGVNTEAFF. The full variable domain, rest sourced from reference TRBV28 and TRBJ1-1, is DVKVTQSSRYLVKRTGEKVFLECVQDMDHENMFWYRQDPGLGLRLIYFSYDVKMKEKGDIPEGYSVSREKKERFSLILESASTNQTSMYLCASSPAGVNTEAFFGQGTRLTVV.